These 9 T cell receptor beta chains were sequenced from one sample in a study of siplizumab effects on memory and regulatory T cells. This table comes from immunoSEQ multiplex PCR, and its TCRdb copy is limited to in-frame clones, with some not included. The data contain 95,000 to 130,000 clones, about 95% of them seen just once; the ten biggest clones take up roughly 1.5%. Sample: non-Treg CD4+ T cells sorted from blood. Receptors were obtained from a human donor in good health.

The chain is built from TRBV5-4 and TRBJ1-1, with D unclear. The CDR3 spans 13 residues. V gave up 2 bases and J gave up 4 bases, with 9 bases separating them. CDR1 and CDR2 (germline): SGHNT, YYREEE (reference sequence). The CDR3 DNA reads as TGTGCCAGCAGCTTTTACTGGGGCACTGAAGCTTTCTTT. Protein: CASSFYWGTEAFF.

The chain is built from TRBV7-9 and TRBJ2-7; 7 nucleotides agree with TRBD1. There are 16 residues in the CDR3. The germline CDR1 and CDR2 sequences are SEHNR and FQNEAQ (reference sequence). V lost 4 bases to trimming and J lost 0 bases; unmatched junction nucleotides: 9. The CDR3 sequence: CASSYPSGTASYEQYF. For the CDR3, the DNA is TGTGCCAGCAGCTACCCTTCCGGGACAGCCTCCTACGAGCAGTACTTC. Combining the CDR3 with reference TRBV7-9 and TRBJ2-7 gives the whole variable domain DTGVSQNPRHKITKRGQNVTFRCDPISEHNRLYWYRQTLGQGPEFLTYFQNEAQLEKSRLLSDRFSAERPKGSFSTLEIQRTEQGDSAMYLCASSYPSGTASYEQYFGPGTRLTVT.

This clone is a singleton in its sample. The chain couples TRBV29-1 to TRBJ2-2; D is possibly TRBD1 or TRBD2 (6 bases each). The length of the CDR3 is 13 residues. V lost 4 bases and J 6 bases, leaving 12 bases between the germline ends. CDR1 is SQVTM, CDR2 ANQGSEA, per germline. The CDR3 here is CSVVGGKAGELFF. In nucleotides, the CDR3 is TGCAGCGTTGTAGGGGGGAAGGCCGGGGAGCTGTTTTTT.

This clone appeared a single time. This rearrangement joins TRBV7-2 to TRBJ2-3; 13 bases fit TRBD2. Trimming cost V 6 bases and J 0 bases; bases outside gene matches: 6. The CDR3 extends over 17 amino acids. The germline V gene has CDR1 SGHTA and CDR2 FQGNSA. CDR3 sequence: CASRWTSGGDSTDTQYF. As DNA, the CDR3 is TGTGCCAGCAGGTGGACTAGCGGGGGTGATAGCACAGATACGCAGTATTTT.

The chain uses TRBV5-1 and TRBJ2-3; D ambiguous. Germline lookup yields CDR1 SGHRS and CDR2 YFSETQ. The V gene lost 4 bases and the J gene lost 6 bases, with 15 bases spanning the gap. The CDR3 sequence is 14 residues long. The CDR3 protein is CASSQGPQSDTQYF. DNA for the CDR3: TGCGCCAGCAGCCAAGGACCCCAATCGGATACGCAGTATTTT.

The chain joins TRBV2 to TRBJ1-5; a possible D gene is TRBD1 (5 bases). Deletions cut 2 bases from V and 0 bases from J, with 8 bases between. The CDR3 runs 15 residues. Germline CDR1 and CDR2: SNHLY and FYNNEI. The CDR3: CASSEQGLSNQPQHF. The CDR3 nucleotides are TGTGCCAGCAGTGAACAGGGACTTAGCAATCAGCCCCAGCATTTT. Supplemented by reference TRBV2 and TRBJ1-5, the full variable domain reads EPEVTQTPSHQVTQMGQEVILRCVPISNHLYFYWYRQILGQKVEFLVSFYNNEISEKSEIFDDQFSVERPDGSNFTLKIRSTKLEDSAMYFCASSEQGLSNQPQHFGDGTRLSIL.

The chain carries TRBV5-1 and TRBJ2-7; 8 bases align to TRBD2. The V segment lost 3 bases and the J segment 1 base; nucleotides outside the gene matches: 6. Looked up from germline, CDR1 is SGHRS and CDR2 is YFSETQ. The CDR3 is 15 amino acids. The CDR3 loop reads CASSYSSGSSYEQYF. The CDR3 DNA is TGCGCCAGCAGCTACTCTAGCGGGTCTTCCTACGAGCAGTACTTC.

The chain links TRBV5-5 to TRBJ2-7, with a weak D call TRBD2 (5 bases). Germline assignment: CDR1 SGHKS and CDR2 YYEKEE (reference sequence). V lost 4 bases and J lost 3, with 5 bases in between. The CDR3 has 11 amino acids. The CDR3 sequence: CASSGSYEQYF. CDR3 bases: TGTGCCAGCAGCGGGAGCTACGAGCAGTACTTC.

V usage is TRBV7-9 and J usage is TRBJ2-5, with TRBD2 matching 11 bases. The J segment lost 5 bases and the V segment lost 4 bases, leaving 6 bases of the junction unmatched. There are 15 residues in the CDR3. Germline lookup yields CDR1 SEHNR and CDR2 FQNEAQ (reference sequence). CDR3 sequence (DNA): TGTGCCAGCAGCTCAGGGACTAGCGGAGGGGAGACCCAGTACTTC. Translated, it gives CASSSGTSGGETQYF.